These 11 T cell receptor beta chains share one sample of origin, sequenced in a study of patients and donors after allogeneic stem cell transplantation. TCRdb re-analysed the RT-PCR reads in MiXCR, keeping a single row per CDR3 protein. The sample lists about 960,000 distinct CDR3 sequences, under 20% seen once, with 5% to 7.5% in the top ten. Sequenced input: blood, either unsorted or a sorted T cell fraction (not recorded which). The receptors originated from a human donor who was either an allogeneic HSCT recipient or a stem cell or donor lymphocyte infusion donor (not recorded which). It is not recorded whose cells these are; they may come from a transplant donor.

This clonotype has ten or more counts. The rearrangement links TRBV29-1 to TRBJ2-3, with D tentatively TRBD1 (5 bases). The V and J ends lost 4 bases and 1 base respectively, with 6 bases between them. Germline V gives CDR1 SQVTM, CDR2 ANQGSEA. The CDR3 contains 12 residues. The chain's CDR3 is CSVGTRTDTQYF. In DNA, the CDR3 is TGCAGCGTTGGGACACGCACAGATACGCAGTATTTT.

This clonotype was found a few times. The V call is TRBV7-9, the J call TRBJ2-1; TRBD2 matches at 12 bases. The trim removed 5 bases at V and 8 bases at J, leaving 10 bases unmatched. This CDR3 region has 16 residues. CDR1 SEHNR and CDR2 FQNEAQ come from the germline V gene (reference sequence). The CDR3 here is CASSPSGLAGTHEQFF. The CDR3 nucleotides are TGTGCCAGCAGCCCGTCCGGACTAGCGGGGACCCATGAGCAGTTCTTC.

The rearrangement links TRBV20-1 to TRBJ2-3, with 10 bases matching TRBD2. V lost 1 base to trimming and J lost 7 bases; unmatched junction nucleotides: 5. CDR3 length equals 14 residues. CDR1 is DFQATT, CDR2 SNEGSKA, per germline (reference sequence). This CDR3 is CSARGLAGANTQYF. CDR3 DNA: TGCAGTGCTAGAGGGCTAGCGGGAGCGAATACGCAGTATTTT.

V gene TRBV12-3 or TRBV12-4 combines with J gene TRBJ1-6, with TRBD1 matching 7 bases. The length of the CDR3 is 15 residues. J lost 6 bases, V lost 5 bases, and 7 bases had no gene match. CDR3 protein: CASSPTTGFNSPLHF. The DNA of the CDR3 is TGTGCCAGCAGTCCAACGACAGGGTTTAATTCACCCCTCCACTTT.

The table lists this clonotype with a few counts. The chain recombines TRBV5-1 with TRBJ2-6; weak D call: TRBD2 (6 bases). From germline, CDR1 is SGHRS and CDR2 YFSETQ. V lost 5 bases, J lost 0 bases, and 12 bases lay in between. The CDR3 sequence is 16 residues long. The CDR3 DNA is TGCGCCAGCAGAGGGACTCCCAGCTCTGGGGCCAACGTCCTGACTTTC. This sequence encodes CASRGTPSSGANVLTF. Filled out from reference TRBV5-1 and TRBJ2-6, the complete variable domain reads KAGVTQTPRYLIKTRGQQVTLSCSPISGHRSVSWYQQTPGQGLQFLFEYFSETQRNKGNFPGRFSGRQFSNSRSEMNVSTLELGDSALYLCASRGTPSSGANVLTFGAGSRLTVL.

This rearrangement joins TRBV12-3 or TRBV12-4 to TRBJ2-2; TRBD2 agrees at 10 bases. With V trimmed by 1 base and J by 6 bases, 17 bases remained unmatched. The CDR3 is made up of 20 amino acids. The CDR3 sequence is CASSLESYWASGSRAGELFF. DNA of the CDR3: TGTGCCAGCAGTTTAGAGAGTTACTGGGCTAGCGGGAGCCGAGCCGGGGAGCTGTTTTTT.

This rearrangement joins TRBV5-1 to TRBJ1-5; D gene uncertain. This CDR3 region has 15 residues. Looked up from germline, CDR1 is SGHRS and CDR2 is YFSETQ. V was clipped by 0 bases and J by 7 bases, with 14 bases between them. The CDR3 sequence is CASSLGDFKWQPQHF. In DNA form, the CDR3 reads TGCGCCAGCAGCTTGGGCGATTTTAAATGGCAGCCCCAGCATTTT. The full variable domain, completed using reference TRBV5-1 and TRBJ1-5, is KAGVTQTPRYLIKTRGQQVTLSCSPISGHRSVSWYQQTPGQGLQFLFEYFSETQRNKGNFPGRFSGRQFSNSRSEMNVSTLELGDSALYLCASSLGDFKWQPQHFGDGTRLSIL.

This clonotype was seen at least ten times. The gene calls are TRBV29-1 and TRBJ2-3, with TRBD1 matching 7 bases. V dropped 3 bases and J dropped 4; count of bases not matched to a gene: 4. The CDR3 extends over 13 amino acids. Germline V lookup: CDR1 SQVTM, CDR2 ANQGSEA. CDR3 sequence reads: CSVDLDRADTQYF. The CDR3 DNA reads as TGCAGCGTTGACCTAGACAGGGCAGATACGCAGTATTTT.

As concerns this clonotype: Since a much larger clone is just one base distant, this may be a read error. V and J are TRBV12-3 or TRBV12-4 and TRBJ1-2; the D gene is possibly TRBD1 (6 bases). This CDR3 region has 13 residues. CDR3 sequence reads: CASSSDRPYVYTF. For the CDR3, the DNA is TGTGCCAGCAGCTCTGACAGGCCCTATGTCTACACCTTC.

This clonotype was detected many times. The V and J genes are TRBV12-3 or TRBV12-4 and TRBJ2-1; 7 nucleotides align to TRBD2. V lost 1 base to trimming and J lost 8 bases; unmatched junction nucleotides: 5. The CDR3 sequence is 14 residues long. The CDR3 region has the DNA TGTGCCAGCAGTTTAGGAGGGAGGGTCGATGAGCAGTTCTTC. Its protein is CASSLGGRVDEQFF.

This chain joins TRBV5-1 and TRBJ2-7; the D is unclear. Germline CDR1 SGHRS, CDR2 YFSETQ. Trimming left V 1 base short and J 2 bases short, with 7 bases between. There are 13 residues in the CDR3. In DNA form, the CDR3 reads TGCGCCAGCAGCTTGTACACCACCTACGAGCAGTACTTC. Translated, it gives CASSLYTTYEQYF.